This T cell receptor (beta chain) was recovered during a study of blood T cell repertoires in COVID-19. Overall study context: The cDNA or gDNA used as material had been derived from T cells, B-cell-depleted T cells, or PBMCs.

As handled by the study authors: Amplification of reference gene primers was used by the study to estimate nucleated cell counts. The repertoire was sequenced with immunoSEQ multiplex PCR; TCRdb's copy has only in-frame clones and lacks some. V and J calls and clone size come straight from that table; D and trimming were deduced from the DNA. The sample has approximately 360,000 clones, approximately 87% seen once. This CDR3 comprises 14 residues. V lost 3 bases, J lost 0 bases, and 9 bases lay in between. The germline gives CDR1 SGHKS, CDR2 YYEKEE (reference sequence). In terms of age and location, participants ranged from about 18 to 95 years and lived in under 30 US areas. Which cohort a participant joined came from the clinical history participants gave.

Sequenced input: PBMCs or T cells enriched from blood (not recorded which). The TCR was taken from a woman aged 25 to 39 with acute COVID-19. The V call is TRBV5-5, the J call TRBJ1-1; no reliable D call. The CDR3, as DNA: TGTGCCAGCAGCTATCAGACAATGAACACTGAAGCTTTCTTT. Encoded protein: CASSYQTMNTEAFF.